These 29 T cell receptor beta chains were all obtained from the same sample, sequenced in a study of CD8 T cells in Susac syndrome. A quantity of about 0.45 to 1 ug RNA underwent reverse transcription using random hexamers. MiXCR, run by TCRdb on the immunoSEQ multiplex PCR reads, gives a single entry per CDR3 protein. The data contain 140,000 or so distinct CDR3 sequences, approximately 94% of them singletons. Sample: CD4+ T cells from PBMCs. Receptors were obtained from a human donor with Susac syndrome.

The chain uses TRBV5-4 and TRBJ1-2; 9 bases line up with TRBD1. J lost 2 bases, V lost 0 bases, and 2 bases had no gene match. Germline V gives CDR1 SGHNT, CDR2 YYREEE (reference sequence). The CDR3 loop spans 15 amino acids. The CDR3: CASSLGGQGNYGYTF. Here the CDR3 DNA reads TGTGCCAGCAGCTTGGGGGGACAGGGCAACTATGGCTACACCTTC.

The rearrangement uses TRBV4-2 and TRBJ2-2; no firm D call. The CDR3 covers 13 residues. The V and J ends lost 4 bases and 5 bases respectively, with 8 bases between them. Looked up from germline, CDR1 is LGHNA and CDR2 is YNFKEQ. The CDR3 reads CASSPSSTGELFF. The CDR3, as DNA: TGTGCCAGCAGCCCGAGTAGTACCGGGGAGCTGTTTTTT.

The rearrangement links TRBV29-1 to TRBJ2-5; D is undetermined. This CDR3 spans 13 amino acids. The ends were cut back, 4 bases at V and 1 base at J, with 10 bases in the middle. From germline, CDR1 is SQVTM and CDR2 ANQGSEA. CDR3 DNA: TGCAGCGTTGGAGGTACACCCCAAGAGACCCAGTACTTC. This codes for CSVGGTPQETQYF.

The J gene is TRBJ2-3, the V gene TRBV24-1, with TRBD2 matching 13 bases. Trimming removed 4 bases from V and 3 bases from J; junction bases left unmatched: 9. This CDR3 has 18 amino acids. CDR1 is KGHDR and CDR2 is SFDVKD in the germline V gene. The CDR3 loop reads CATSDTSGGALGTDTQYF. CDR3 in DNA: TGTGCCACCAGTGACACTAGCGGGGGGGCCCTTGGAACAGATACGCAGTATTTT.

CDR3 in amino acids: CASSRTENIQYF. The CDR3 coding sequence is TGTGCCAGTAGTCGGACAGAAAACATTCAGTACTTC. This rearrangement joins TRBV19 to TRBJ2-4, with D possibly TRBD1 on 6 matching bases. The CDR3 covers 12 residues. The V and J ends lost 5 bases and 5 bases respectively, with 7 bases between them. Germline V gene data show CDR1 as LNHDA and CDR2 as SQIVND (reference sequence).

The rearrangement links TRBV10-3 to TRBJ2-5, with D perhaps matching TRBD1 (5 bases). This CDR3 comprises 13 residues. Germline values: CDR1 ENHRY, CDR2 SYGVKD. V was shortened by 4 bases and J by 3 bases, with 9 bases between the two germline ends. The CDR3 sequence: CAISGRGKETQYF. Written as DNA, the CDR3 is TGTGCCATCAGTGGAAGGGGCAAAGAGACCCAGTACTTC.

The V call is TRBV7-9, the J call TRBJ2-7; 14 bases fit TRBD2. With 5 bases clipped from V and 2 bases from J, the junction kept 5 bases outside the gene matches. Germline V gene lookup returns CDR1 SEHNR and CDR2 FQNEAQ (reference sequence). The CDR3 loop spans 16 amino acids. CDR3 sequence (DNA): TGTGCCAGCAGCCCGGGACTAGCGGGAGAAACCTACGAGCAGTACTTC. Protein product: CASSPGLAGETYEQYF.

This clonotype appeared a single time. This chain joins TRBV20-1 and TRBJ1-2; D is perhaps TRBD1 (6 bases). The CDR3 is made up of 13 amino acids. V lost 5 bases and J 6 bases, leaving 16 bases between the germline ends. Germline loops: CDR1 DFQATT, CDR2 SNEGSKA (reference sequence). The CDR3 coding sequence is TGCAGTGCTGCCCCGACAGGTCCGGATGGCTACACCTTC. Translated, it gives CSAAPTGPDGYTF.

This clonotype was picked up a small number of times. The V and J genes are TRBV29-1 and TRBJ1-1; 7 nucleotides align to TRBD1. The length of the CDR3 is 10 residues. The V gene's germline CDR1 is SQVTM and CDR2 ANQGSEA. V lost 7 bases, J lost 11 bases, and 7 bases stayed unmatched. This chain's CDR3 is CSGGTDRAFF. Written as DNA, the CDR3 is TGCAGCGGCGGGACAGACAGGGCTTTCTTT.

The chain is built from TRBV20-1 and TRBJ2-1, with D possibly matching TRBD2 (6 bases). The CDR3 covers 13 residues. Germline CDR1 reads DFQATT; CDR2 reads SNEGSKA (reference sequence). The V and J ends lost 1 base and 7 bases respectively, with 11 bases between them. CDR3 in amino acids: CSARGLARNEQFF. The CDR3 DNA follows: TGCAGTGCTAGAGGGCTAGCGCGGAATGAGCAGTTCTTC.

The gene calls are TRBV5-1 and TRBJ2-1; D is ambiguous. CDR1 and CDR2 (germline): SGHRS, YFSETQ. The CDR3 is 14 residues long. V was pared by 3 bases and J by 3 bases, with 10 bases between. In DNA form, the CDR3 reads TGCGCCAGCAGCTCCCGTATAGGCTACAATGAGCAGTTCTTC. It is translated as CASSSRIGYNEQFF.

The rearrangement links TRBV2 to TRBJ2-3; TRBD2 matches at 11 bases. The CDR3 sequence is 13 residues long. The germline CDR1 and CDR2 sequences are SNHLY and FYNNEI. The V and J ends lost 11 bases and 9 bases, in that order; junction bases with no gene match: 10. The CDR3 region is CAGSPGTSGTQYF. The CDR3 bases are TGTGCCGGATCACCGGGGACTAGCGGAACGCAGTATTTT.

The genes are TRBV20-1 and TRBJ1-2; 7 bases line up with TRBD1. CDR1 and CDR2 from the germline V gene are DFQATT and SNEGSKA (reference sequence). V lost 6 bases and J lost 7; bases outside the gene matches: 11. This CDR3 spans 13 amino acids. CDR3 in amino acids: CSAHRGLVGGYTF. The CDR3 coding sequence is TGCAGTGCCCACAGGGGCTTAGTGGGTGGCTACACCTTC.

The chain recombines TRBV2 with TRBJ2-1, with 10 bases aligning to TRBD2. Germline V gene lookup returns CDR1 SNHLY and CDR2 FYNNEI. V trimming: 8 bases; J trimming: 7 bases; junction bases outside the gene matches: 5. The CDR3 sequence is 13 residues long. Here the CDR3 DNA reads TGTGCCAGCCAGGGACTAGCGAGGAATGAGCAGTTCTTC. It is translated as CASQGLARNEQFF.

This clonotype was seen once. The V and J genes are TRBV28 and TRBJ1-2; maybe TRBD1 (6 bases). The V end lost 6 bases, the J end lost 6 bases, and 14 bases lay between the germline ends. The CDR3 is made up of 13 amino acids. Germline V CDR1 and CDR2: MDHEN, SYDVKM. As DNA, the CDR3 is TGTGCCAGCAGCCGAACAGGGCGGCATGGCTACACCTTC. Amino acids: CASSRTGRHGYTF.

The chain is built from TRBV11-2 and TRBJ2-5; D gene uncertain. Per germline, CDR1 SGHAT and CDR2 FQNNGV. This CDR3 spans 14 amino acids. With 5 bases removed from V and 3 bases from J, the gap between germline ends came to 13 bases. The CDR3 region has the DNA TGTGCCAGCAGCCCACAGCTTTTAGAAGAGACCCAGTACTTC. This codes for CASSPQLLEETQYF.

The CDR3 protein is CASSYSTAGTGSEQYF. The DNA for the CDR3 is TGTGCCAGCAGTTACTCGACGGCCGGGACAGGGAGCGAGCAGTACTTC. V and J are TRBV6-5 and TRBJ2-7, with 9 bases aligning to TRBD1. The V gene end was trimmed by 0 bases and the J gene end by 6 bases; junction bases not matched to a gene: 9. The CDR3 contains 16 residues. Germline CDR1 and CDR2: MNHEY and SVGAGI.

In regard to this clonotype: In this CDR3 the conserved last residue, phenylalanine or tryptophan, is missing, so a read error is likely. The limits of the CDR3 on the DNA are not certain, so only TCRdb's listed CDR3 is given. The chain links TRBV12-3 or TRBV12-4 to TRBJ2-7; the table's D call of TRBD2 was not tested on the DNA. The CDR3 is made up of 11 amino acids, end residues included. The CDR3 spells CASTPEVLGRL.

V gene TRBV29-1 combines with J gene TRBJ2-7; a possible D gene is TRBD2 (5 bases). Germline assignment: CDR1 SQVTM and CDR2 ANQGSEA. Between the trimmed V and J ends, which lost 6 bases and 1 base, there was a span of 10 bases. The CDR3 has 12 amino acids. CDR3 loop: CSVRTASYEQYF. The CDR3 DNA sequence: TGCAGCGTCAGGACTGCATCCTACGAGCAGTACTTC.

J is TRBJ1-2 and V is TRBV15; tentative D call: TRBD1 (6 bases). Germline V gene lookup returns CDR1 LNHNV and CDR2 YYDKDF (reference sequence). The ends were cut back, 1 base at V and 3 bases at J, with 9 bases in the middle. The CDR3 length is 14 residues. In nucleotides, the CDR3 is TGTGCCACCAGCAGAGCATACAGGGACTATGGCTACACCTTC. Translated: CATSRAYRDYGYTF. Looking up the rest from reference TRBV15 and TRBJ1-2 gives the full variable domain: DAMVIQNPRYQVTQFGKPVTLSCSQTLNHNVMYWYQQKSSQAPKLLFHYYDKDFNNEADTPDNFQSRRPNTSFCFLDIRSPGLGDTAMYLCATSRAYRDYGYTFGSGTRLTVV.

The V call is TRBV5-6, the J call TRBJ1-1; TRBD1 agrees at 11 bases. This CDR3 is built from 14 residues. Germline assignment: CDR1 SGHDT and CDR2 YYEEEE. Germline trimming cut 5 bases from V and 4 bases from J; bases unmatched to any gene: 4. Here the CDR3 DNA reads TGTGCCAGCAGTCGCGGGACAGGGGGCACTGAAGCTTTCTTT. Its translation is CASSRGTGGTEAFF.

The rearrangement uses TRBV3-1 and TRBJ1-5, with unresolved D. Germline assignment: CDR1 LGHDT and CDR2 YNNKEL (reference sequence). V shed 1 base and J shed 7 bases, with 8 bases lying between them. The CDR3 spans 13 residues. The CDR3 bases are TGTGCCAGCAGCCAAGGTCCAAGGCAGCCCCAGCATTTT. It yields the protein CASSQGPRQPQHF.

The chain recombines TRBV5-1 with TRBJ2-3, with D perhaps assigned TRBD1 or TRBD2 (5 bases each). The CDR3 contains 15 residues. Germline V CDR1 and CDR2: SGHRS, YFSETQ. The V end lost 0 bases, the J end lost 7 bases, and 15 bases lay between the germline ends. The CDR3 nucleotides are TGCGCCAGCAGCTTGGACACCACGGGGACCAATACGCAGTATTTT. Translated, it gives CASSLDTTGTNTQYF. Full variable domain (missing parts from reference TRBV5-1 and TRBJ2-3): KAGVTQTPRYLIKTRGQQVTLSCSPISGHRSVSWYQQTPGQGLQFLFEYFSETQRNKGNFPGRFSGRQFSNSRSEMNVSTLELGDSALYLCASSLDTTGTNTQYFGPGTRLTVL.

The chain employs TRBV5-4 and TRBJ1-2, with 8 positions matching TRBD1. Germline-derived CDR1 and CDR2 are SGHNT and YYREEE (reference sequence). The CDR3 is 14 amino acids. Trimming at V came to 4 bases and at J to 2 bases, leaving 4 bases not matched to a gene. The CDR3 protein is CASSADRVNYGYTF. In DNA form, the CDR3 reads TGTGCCAGCAGCGCGGACAGGGTAAACTATGGCTACACCTTC.

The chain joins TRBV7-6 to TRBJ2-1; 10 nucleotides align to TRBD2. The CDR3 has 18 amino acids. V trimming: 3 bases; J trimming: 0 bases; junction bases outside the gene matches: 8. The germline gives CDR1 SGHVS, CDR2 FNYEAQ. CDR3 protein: CASSFGLAVGSSYNEQFF. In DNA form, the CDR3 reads TGTGCCAGCAGCTTTGGACTAGCGGTGGGAAGCTCCTACAATGAGCAGTTCTTC.

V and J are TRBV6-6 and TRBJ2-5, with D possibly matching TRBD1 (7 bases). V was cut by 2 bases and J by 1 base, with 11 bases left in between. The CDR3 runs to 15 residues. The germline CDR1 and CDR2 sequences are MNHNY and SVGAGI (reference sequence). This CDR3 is CASSYGRGVQETQYF. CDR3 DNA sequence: TGTGCCAGCAGTTACGGCAGGGGGGTCCAAGAGACCCAGTACTTC.

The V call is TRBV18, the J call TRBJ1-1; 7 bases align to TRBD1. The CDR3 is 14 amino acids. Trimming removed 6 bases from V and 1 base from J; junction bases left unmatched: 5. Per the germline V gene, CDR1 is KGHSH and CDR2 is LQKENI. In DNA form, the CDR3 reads TGTGCCAGCTCCCAGGACAGGAAGAACACTGAAGCTTTCTTT. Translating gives CASSQDRKNTEAFF.

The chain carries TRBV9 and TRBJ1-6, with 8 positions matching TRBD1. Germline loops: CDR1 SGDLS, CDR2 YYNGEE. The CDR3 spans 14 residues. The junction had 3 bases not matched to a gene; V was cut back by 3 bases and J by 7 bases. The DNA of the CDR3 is TGTGCCAGCAGCGCGGACAGGGACAATTCACCCCTCCACTTT. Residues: CASSADRDNSPLHF.

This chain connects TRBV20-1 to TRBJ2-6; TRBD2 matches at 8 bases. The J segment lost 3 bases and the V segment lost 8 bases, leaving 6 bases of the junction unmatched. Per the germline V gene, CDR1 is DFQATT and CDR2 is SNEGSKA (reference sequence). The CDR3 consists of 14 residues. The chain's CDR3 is CSPPGGVGANVLTF. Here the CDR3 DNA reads TGCAGTCCTCCCGGGGGGGTTGGGGCCAACGTCCTGACTTTC.